Below, 26 T cell receptor beta chains from the same sample are listed, as sequenced in a study of blood T cell repertoires in COVID-19. TCRdb's table, derived via immunoSEQ multiplex PCR, lists solely in-frame clones and lacks some. The sample carries 45,000 to 60,000 clones, less than 90% recorded once. The sequencing input was peripheral blood. The receptors here all came from a woman of 80 years or more with acute or convalescent COVID-19.

This clone appeared a few times. V and J are TRBV19 and TRBJ1-2; TRBD1 matches 9 bases. The CDR3 length is 16 residues. The J segment lost 5 bases and the V segment lost 8 bases, leaving 15 bases of the junction unmatched. Germline V gene sequence: CDR1 LNHDA, CDR2 SQIVND (reference sequence). This CDR3 is CASRGDRVSLQYGYTF. The CDR3 DNA reads as TGTGCCAGTCGGGGGGACAGGGTCAGCCTACAATATGGCTACACCTTC.

The J gene is TRBJ2-7, the V gene TRBV30; TRBD2 matches at 9 bases. The CDR3 has 14 amino acids. With 3 bases clipped from V and 7 bases from J, the junction kept 10 bases outside the gene matches. The germline V gene has CDR1 GTSNPN and CDR2 SVGIG (reference sequence). CDR3 bases: TGTGCCTGGAGCTGGGGGACTAGCTCGAAAGAGCAGTACTTC. Amino acids: CAWSWGTSSKEQYF. Variable domain in full (rest from reference TRBV30 and TRBJ2-7): SQTIHQWPATLVQPVGSPLSLECTVEGTSNPNLYWYRQAAGRGLQLLFYSVGIGQISSEVPQNLSASRPQDRQFILSSKKLLLSDSGFYLCAWSWGTSSKEQYFGPGTRLTVT.

The chain is built from TRBV3-1 (or the pseudogene TRBV3-2) and TRBJ1-2, with 12 positions matching TRBD1. CDR3 length equals 16 residues. The germline CDR1 and CDR2 sequences are LGHDT and YNNKEL (reference sequence). V dropped 4 bases and J dropped 5; count of bases not matched to a gene: 8. This CDR3 is CASSRPGQGADYGYTF. Written as DNA, the CDR3 is TGTGCCAGCAGCCGCCCGGGACAGGGGGCGGATTATGGCTACACCTTC.

A single count supports this clone. In DNA form, the CDR3 reads TGTGCCAGCAGCTTGGAAGCCGGGACAGGGGGAATCTACACCTTC. It translates to CASSLEAGTGGIYTF. The V call is TRBV11-2, the J call TRBJ1-2; the match to TRBD1 covers 11 bases. CDR3 length: 15 residues. CDR1 SGHAT and CDR2 FQNNGV come from the germline V gene. V lost 3 bases to trimming and J lost 10 bases; unmatched junction nucleotides: 10.

The CDR3 here is CAWSVPDRETEKLFF. CDR3 bases: TGTGCCTGGAGTGTACCTGACAGGGAGACTGAAAAACTGTTTTTT. The chain links TRBV30 to TRBJ1-4; 7 bases fit TRBD1. V shed 0 bases and J 7 bases; nucleotides not matched to a gene: 8. CDR1 and CDR2 (germline): GTSNPN, SVGIG (reference sequence). The CDR3 length is 15 residues.

The rearrangement links TRBV19 to TRBJ1-2; 7 bases are a match to TRBD1. V dropped 4 bases and J dropped 7; count of bases not matched to a gene: 15. This CDR3 has 16 residues. The germline CDR1 and CDR2 sequences are LNHDA and SQIVND (reference sequence). The CDR3 here is CASSTNIGGFRAGYTF. In DNA form, the CDR3 reads TGTGCCAGTAGTACTAATATAGGGGGCTTTCGGGCTGGCTACACCTTC.

The rearrangement links TRBV7-3 to TRBJ2-1; 13 bases are a match to TRBD2. The CDR3 covers 15 residues. V trimming: 5 bases; J trimming: 8 bases; junction bases outside the gene matches: 6. Germline V gene lookup returns CDR1 SGHTA and CDR2 FQGTGA. The CDR3 loop reads CASSPGLAGVDEQFF. In nucleotides, the CDR3 is TGTGCCAGCAGCCCCGGACTAGCGGGGGTTGATGAGCAGTTCTTC.

This clone was detected only a few times. The J gene is TRBJ2-3, the V gene TRBV18; D remains unclear. This CDR3 comprises 14 residues. Germline loops: CDR1 KGHSH, CDR2 LQKENI. The V end was cut by 4 bases, the J end by 0 bases, with 8 bases between. The CDR3 loop reads CASSLQASTDTQYF. CDR3 DNA sequence: TGTGCCAGCTCACTGCAGGCTAGCACAGATACGCAGTATTTT.

This chain links TRBV5-1 with TRBJ1-4, with unresolved D. Trimming removed 0 bases at V and 5 bases at J, with 5 bases between. Germline CDR1 reads SGHRS; CDR2 reads YFSETQ. The CDR3 extends over 13 amino acids. The CDR3 sequence: CASSLVSNEKLFF. Written as DNA, the CDR3 is TGCGCCAGCAGCTTGGTGTCAAATGAAAAACTGTTTTTT.

The V and J genes are TRBV27 and TRBJ1-2; possibly TRBD1 for D (6 bases). Germline values: CDR1 MNHEY, CDR2 SMNVEV (reference sequence). This CDR3 spans 14 amino acids. Trimming stripped 5 bases from V and 2 bases from J, with 12 bases between. The CDR3 sequence is CASSIKQGNYGYTF. DNA of the CDR3: TGTGCCAGCAGTATTAAACAGGGAAACTATGGCTACACCTTC.

The chain employs TRBV30 and TRBJ1-4, with no clear D. Germline V CDR1 and CDR2: GTSNPN, SVGIG (reference sequence). Trimming removed 1 base at V and 5 bases at J, with 8 bases between. The CDR3 loop spans 13 amino acids. CDR3 nucleotide sequence: TGTGCCTGGAGTGGAGGCATAAATGAAAAACTGTTTTTT. Protein: CAWSGGINEKLFF.

The gene calls are TRBV5-4 and TRBJ2-7; possibly TRBD1 for D (6 bases). Germline assignment: CDR1 SGHNT and CDR2 YYREEE (reference sequence). CDR3 length: 14 residues. Trimming stripped 4 bases from V and 2 bases from J, with 13 bases between. The CDR3: CASSPKQGTYEQYF. Written as DNA, the CDR3 is TGTGCCAGCAGCCCGAAACAGGGTACCTACGAGCAGTACTTC. Full variable domain (outside the CDR3, taken from reference TRBV5-4 and TRBJ2-7): ETGVTQSPTHLIKTRGQQVTLRCSSQSGHNTVSWYQQALGQGPQFIFQYYREEENGRGNFPPRFSGLQFPNYSSELNVNALELDDSALYLCASSPKQGTYEQYFGPGTRLTVT.

This chain joins TRBV4-2 and TRBJ2-1; 12 bases match TRBD2. Germline CDR1 and CDR2: LGHNA and YNFKEQ. CDR3 length: 17 residues. The V segment lost 1 base and the J segment 4 bases; nucleotides outside the gene matches: 5. CDR3 nucleotide sequence: TGTGCCAGCAGCCAAGGCACTAGCGGGGGGACTTACAATGAGCAGTTCTTC. Translated: CASSQGTSGGTYNEQFF.

This clone came up once. CDR3 DNA: TGCAGCGTTGCCCCCGGGTCGGAGACCCAGTACTTC. Its protein product is CSVAPGSETQYF. This chain joins TRBV29-1 and TRBJ2-5; unclear D gene. Germline CDR1 reads SQVTM; CDR2 reads ANQGSEA. This CDR3 has 12 amino acids. Trimming cost V 4 bases and J 5 bases, with 11 bases left between them. The entire variable domain, with the rest obtained from reference TRBV29-1 and TRBJ2-5, is as follows: SAVISQKPSRDICQRGTSLTIQCQVDSQVTMMFWYRQQPGQSLTLIATANQGSEATYESGFVIDKFPISRPNLTFSTLTVSNMSPEDSSIYLCSVAPGSETQYFGPGTRLLVL.

The chain combines TRBV7-9 with TRBJ2-2; maybe TRBD1 (5 bases). Germline CDR1 SEHNR, CDR2 FQNEAQ (reference sequence). This CDR3 is built from 14 residues. V gave up 1 base and J gave up 4 bases, with 7 bases separating them. The CDR3 protein is CASSLDGATGELFF. CDR3 bases: TGTGCCAGCAGCTTAGATGGGGCCACCGGGGAGCTGTTTTTT.

The DNA of the CDR3 is TGTGCCAGCAGCGCTAACAGGGCCGAGCAGTACTTC. Translation gives CASSANRAEQYF. V and J are TRBV6-5 and TRBJ2-7; D perhaps matches TRBD1 (6 bases). Trimming removed 6 bases from V and 6 bases from J, with 12 bases in between. This CDR3 comprises 12 residues. The germline gives CDR1 MNHEY, CDR2 SVGAGI.

The chain recombines TRBV19 with TRBJ1-5; D not resolved. CDR3 length: 12 residues. The germline CDR1 and CDR2 sequences are LNHDA and SQIVND (reference sequence). Between the trimmed V and J ends, which lost 4 bases and 4 bases, there was a span of 5 bases. The CDR3 here is CASSTLNQPQHF. In DNA, the CDR3 is TGTGCCAGTAGTACCCTAAATCAGCCCCAGCATTTT.

The V gene is TRBV28, the J gene TRBJ2-3; 11 positions agree with TRBD2. J lost 6 bases, V lost 6 bases, and 8 bases had no gene match. Germline V gene lookup returns CDR1 MDHEN and CDR2 SYDVKM. The CDR3 length is 15 residues. Written as DNA, the CDR3 is TGTGCCAGCAGAAAGACTAGCGGGGTTACTGATACGCAGTATTTT. It specifies CASRKTSGVTDTQYF.

The chain joins TRBV6-2 or TRBV6-3 to TRBJ1-1; D is unresolved. V gave up 5 bases and J gave up 0 bases, with 13 bases separating them. This CDR3 is built from 15 residues. Germline V CDR1 and CDR2: MNHEY, SVGEGT. In DNA form, the CDR3 reads TGTGCCAGCAGTCGACTGACGACCATGAACACTGAAGCTTTCTTT. Protein: CASSRLTTMNTEAFF.

The CDR3 reads CASSLGGSYGYTF. In nucleotides, the CDR3 is TGTGCCAGCAGCTTAGGAGGCAGCTATGGCTACACCTTC. This chain uses TRBV7-9 with TRBJ1-2; D not certain. In germline, CDR1 is SEHNR, CDR2 FQNEAQ (reference sequence). The CDR3 loop spans 13 amino acids. V was shortened by 1 base and J by 4 bases, with 7 bases between the two germline ends. The entire variable domain, with the rest obtained from reference TRBV7-9 and TRBJ1-2, is as follows: DTGVSQNPRHKITKRGQNVTFRCDPISEHNRLYWYRQTLGQGPEFLTYFQNEAQLEKSRLLSDRFSAERPKGSFSTLEIQRTEQGDSAMYLCASSLGGSYGYTFGSGTRLTVV.

The chain couples TRBV6-5 to TRBJ1-4; D remains unclear. CDR3 size: 11 residues. Germline V CDR1 and CDR2: MNHEY, SVGAGI. V dropped 8 bases and J dropped 4 bases, with 5 bases sitting between them. The chain's CDR3 is CASGSNEKLFF. CDR3 coding DNA: TGTGCCAGCGGCAGTAATGAAAAACTGTTTTTT.

J is TRBJ2-7 and V is TRBV7-2, with D possibly being TRBD1 (5 bases). The germline V and J ends were trimmed by 3 bases and 2 bases, with 11 bases remaining between them. This CDR3 has 14 residues. Germline CDR1 SGHTA, CDR2 FQGNSA. CDR3 DNA: TGTGCCAGCAGCTTTGGCTCAGGGACCTACGAGCAGTACTTC. It translates to CASSFGSGTYEQYF.

The J gene is TRBJ2-7, the V gene TRBV27; D is undetermined. The CDR3 length is 13 residues. Trimming cost V 3 bases and J 1 base, with 7 bases left between them. Germline V lookup: CDR1 MNHEY, CDR2 SMNVEV (reference sequence). CDR3 in DNA: TGTGCCAGCAGTTTCACAGTATCCTACGAGCAGTACTTC. Translation gives CASSFTVSYEQYF.

This clone has just a few counts. The CDR3 DNA is TGCGCCAGCAGCTCCGGGGACAGGGGCTATGGCTACACCTTC. Translating gives CASSSGDRGYGYTF. The chain carries TRBV5-1 and TRBJ1-2; 10 bases are a match to TRBD1. The CDR3 runs 14 residues. Germline V gives CDR1 SGHRS, CDR2 YFSETQ. The J segment lost 4 bases and the V segment lost 3 bases, leaving 3 bases of the junction unmatched.

V is TRBV7-8 and J is TRBJ2-7; the match to TRBD2 covers 14 bases. Germline V CDR1 and CDR2: SGHVS, FQNEAQ. This CDR3 has 17 amino acids. The trim removed 2 bases at V and 3 bases at J, leaving 6 bases unmatched. DNA for the CDR3: TGTGCCAGCAGCTTATCGCGACTAGCGGGGGGGTTCTACGAGCAGTACTTC. Amino acid sequence: CASSLSRLAGGFYEQYF. Combining the CDR3 with reference TRBV7-8 and TRBJ2-7 gives the whole variable domain GAGVSQSPRYKVAKRGQDVALRCDPISGHVSLFWYQQALGQGPEFLTYFQNEAQLDKSGLPSDRFFAERPEGSVSTLKIQRTQQEDSAVYLCASSLSRLAGGFYEQYFGPGTRLTVT.

The V gene is TRBV2, the J gene TRBJ2-3; 12 nucleotides align to TRBD2. The J segment lost 1 base and the V segment lost 4 bases, leaving 9 bases of the junction unmatched. Germline lookup yields CDR1 SNHLY and CDR2 FYNNEI. This CDR3 spans 18 amino acids. The CDR3 sequence is CASSVNGLAGPRTDTQYF. DNA for the CDR3: TGTGCCAGCAGTGTTAACGGACTAGCGGGGCCTCGCACAGATACGCAGTATTTT.